The rows below give T cell receptor beta chains drawn from one sample of a study of identical twins. TCRdb redid the calling of the 5' RACE reads with MiXCR, one entry per CDR3 protein. The sample shows about 690,000 distinct CDR3 sequences, roughly 6.2% of them seen only once. The sequencing input was naive T cells sorted from blood. The receptors stem from a young man in good health. Each CDR3 is given with its conserved first and last residue. Each record gives: clone size, V gene, CDR3 protein. Not every row has a clone size; where given, it reads once, few, many or a size class.

>NA|TRBV5-1
CASSGFGETQYF
>NA|TRBV9
CASSPDRGIPEAFF
>few|TRBV12-3/TRBV12-4
CASSLNVGANTGELFF
>NA|TRBV5-1
CASSVNPPIAGGRGNEQFF
>few|TRBV11-2
CASSIPQGAKDGANVLTF
>many|TRBV9
CASRADHEPPSSGANVLTF
>many|TRBV6-1
CASSEHETSGIFNEQFF
>few|TRBV12-3/TRBV12-4
CASSPGQGFNEQYF
>many|TRBV6-2/TRBV6-3
CASSFGQYGQPQHF
>many|TRBV4-3
CASSQGRQGAHNSPLHF
>NA|TRBV7-2
CASSLALLYEQYF
>many|TRBV29-1
CSGLDGRNEKLFF
>NA|TRBV4-1
CASSQEYEEDTQYF
>many|TRBV5-1
CASSPEGRETQYF
>NA|TRBV29-1
CSVELAGWLRNEQFF
>many|TRBV25-1
CASSDLPPYEQFF
>many|TRBV5-1
CASILANGDYNEQFF
>NA|TRBV5-1
CASSLVGQEEYF